A single sample is the source of the 9 T cell receptor beta chains below, sequenced in a study of T-cell memory formation after mild COVID-19. Via MiXCR, TCRdb re-called the 5' RACE reads, giving one row per CDR3 protein. The sample lists a few hundred thousand distinct CDR3 sequences, around 20% seen once, with approximately 13% in the top ten. Sequenced sample: PBMCs or a T cell subset sorted from them (not recorded which). Receptors originate from an adult woman who had mild COVID-19 (a few samples of this study predate the infection). Cell type and time point are not known.

The chain is built from TRBV12-3 or TRBV12-4 and TRBJ1-2; TRBD1 is a possible D gene (5 bases). The V end was cut by 4 bases, the J end by 4 bases, with 7 bases between. There are 12 residues in the CDR3. The CDR3 nucleotides are TGTGCCAGCAGTTCGGGGGGCTATGGCTACACCTTC. It specifies CASSSGGYGYTF.

A few counts support this clonotype. The chain is built from TRBV3-1 and TRBJ2-1; 13 bases fit TRBD2. This CDR3 comprises 15 residues. Germline values: CDR1 LGHDT, CDR2 YNNKEL (reference sequence). With V trimmed by 5 bases and J by 7 bases, 5 bases remained unmatched. Here the CDR3 DNA reads TGTGCCAGCAGCTCTCGGACTAGCGGGGGAAATGAGCAGTTCTTC. As protein: CASSSRTSGGNEQFF.

The chain joins TRBV10-3 to TRBJ2-7, with D unresolved. There are 15 residues in the CDR3. V gave up 4 bases and J gave up 0 bases, with 13 bases separating them. Germline CDR1 and CDR2: ENHRY and SYGVKD. Here the CDR3 DNA reads TGTGCCATCAGTGGCGCCTCGGGCCTCTCCTACGAGCAGTACTTC. It yields the protein CAISGASGLSYEQYF.

The genes are TRBV7-2 and TRBJ2-3; 11 nucleotides agree with TRBD2. CDR3 size: 17 residues. Germline V CDR1 and CDR2: SGHTA, FQGNSA. V dropped 5 bases and J dropped 6; count of bases not matched to a gene: 13. In nucleotides, the CDR3 is TGTGCCAGCAGCCGTATAGTGACTAGCGGGGCGGGTGATACGCAGTATTTT. Translating gives CASSRIVTSGAGDTQYF. The full variable domain, its missing parts supplied by reference TRBV7-2 and TRBJ2-3, is GAGVSQSPSNKVTEKGKDVELRCDPISGHTALYWYRQSLGQGLEFLIYFQGNSAPDKSGLPSDRFSAERTGGSVSTLTIQRTQQEDSAVYLCASSRIVTSGAGDTQYFGPGTRLTVL.

The sample holds a few counts of this clonotype. The chain combines TRBV12-3 or TRBV12-4 with TRBJ2-7, with TRBD2 identical over 12 bases. The CDR3 totals 17 residues. V lost 6 bases, J lost 0 bases, and 9 bases stayed unmatched. The CDR3 DNA is TGTGCCAGCAGCAAGAGTGGACTAGCGGGGCACTCCTACGAGCAGTACTTC. It translates to CASSKSGLAGHSYEQYF.

This rearrangement joins TRBV7-8 to TRBJ1-1; D unresolved. V gave up 6 bases and J gave up 7 bases, with 12 bases separating them. This CDR3 spans 12 amino acids. Looked up from germline, CDR1 is SGHVS and CDR2 is FQNEAQ. In DNA form, the CDR3 reads TGTGCCAGCAGTATCGGGCTCCGTGAAGCTTTCTTT. Translation: CASSIGLREAFF. The variable domain in full, with the rest retrieved from reference TRBV7-8 and TRBJ1-1, is GAGVSQSPRYKVAKRGQDVALRCDPISGHVSLFWYQQALGQGPEFLTYFQNEAQLDKSGLPSDRFFAERPEGSVSTLKIQRTQQEDSAVYLCASSIGLREAFFGQGTRLTVV.

The sample holds a few counts of this clonotype. The rearrangement uses TRBV20-1 and TRBJ1-2; D is perhaps TRBD1 (5 bases). Trimming took off 0 bases at V and 0 bases at J, with 14 bases between the two ends. The germline CDR1 and CDR2 sequences are DFQATT and SNEGSKA (reference sequence). The CDR3 covers 16 residues. The CDR3 region is CSARDLQGLANYGYTF. As DNA, the CDR3 is TGCAGTGCTAGAGATCTCCAGGGTTTGGCTAACTATGGCTACACCTTC.

The gene calls are TRBV18 and TRBJ2-7; possible D gene TRBD2, 6 bases. With 0 bases removed from V and 1 base from J, the gap between germline ends came to 10 bases. The V gene's germline CDR1 is KGHSH and CDR2 LQKENI. The CDR3 extends over 15 amino acids. CDR3 nucleotides: TGTGCCAGCTCACCACCCGGCGGGACGTCCTACGAGCAGTACTTC. Its protein is CASSPPGGTSYEQYF.

Only a few counts were recorded for this clonotype. This chain uses TRBV12-3 or TRBV12-4 with TRBJ2-2; no clear D. The CDR3 runs 14 residues. V dropped 3 bases and J dropped 4 bases, with 9 bases sitting between them. CDR3 sequence (DNA): TGTGCCAGCAGTTTTAACTTAGGCACCGGGGAGCTGTTTTTT. Translating it yields CASSFNLGTGELFF.